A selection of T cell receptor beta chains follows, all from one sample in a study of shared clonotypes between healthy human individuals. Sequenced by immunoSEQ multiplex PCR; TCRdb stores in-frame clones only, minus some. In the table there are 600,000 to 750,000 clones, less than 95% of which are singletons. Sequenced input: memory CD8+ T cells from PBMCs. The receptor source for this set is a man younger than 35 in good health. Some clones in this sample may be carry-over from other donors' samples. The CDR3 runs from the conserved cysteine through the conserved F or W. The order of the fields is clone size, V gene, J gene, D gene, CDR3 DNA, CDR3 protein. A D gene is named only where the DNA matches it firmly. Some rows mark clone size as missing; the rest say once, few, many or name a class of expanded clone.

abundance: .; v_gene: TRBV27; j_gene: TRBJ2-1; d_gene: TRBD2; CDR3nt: TGTGCCAGCAGTTCGACTAGCGTAGGGCAGTTCTTC; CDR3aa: CASSSTSVGQFF
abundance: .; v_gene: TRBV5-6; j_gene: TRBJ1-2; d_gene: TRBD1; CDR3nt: TGTGCCAGCAGCCCCCTTTGGACAGGTGGGGTTCGGGGCTACACCTTC; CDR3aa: CASSPLWTGGVRGYTF
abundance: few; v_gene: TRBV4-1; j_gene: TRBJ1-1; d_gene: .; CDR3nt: TGCGCCAGCAGCCTCAGAGGGGGGACTGAAGCTTTCTTT; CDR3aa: CASSLRGGTEAFF
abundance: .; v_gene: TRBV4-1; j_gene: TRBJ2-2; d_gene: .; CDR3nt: TGCGCCAGCAGCCCCTCAACCGGGGAGCTGTTTTTT; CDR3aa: CASSPSTGELFF
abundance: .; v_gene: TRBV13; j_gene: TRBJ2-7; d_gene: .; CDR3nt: TGTGCCAGCAGCTTCCCGGCCCGTCCCGAGCAGTACTTC; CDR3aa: CASSFPARPEQYF
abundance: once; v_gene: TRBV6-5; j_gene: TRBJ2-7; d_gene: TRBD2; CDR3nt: TGTGCCAGCAGTTATGGAGCGGGGGGAGTGGGGGAGCACTTC; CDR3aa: CASSYGAGGVGEHF
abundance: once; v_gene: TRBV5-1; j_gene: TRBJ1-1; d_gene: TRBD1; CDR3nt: TGCGCCAGCAGCTTGGGGGTGACAGGGGTGAGCACTGAAGCTTTCTTT; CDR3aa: CASSLGVTGVSTEAFF
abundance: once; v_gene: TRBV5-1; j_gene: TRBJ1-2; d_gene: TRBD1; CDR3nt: TGCGCCAGCAGCGAGAGACGGGACAGGGAAGCCTATGGCTACACCTTC; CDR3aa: CASSERRDREAYGYTF
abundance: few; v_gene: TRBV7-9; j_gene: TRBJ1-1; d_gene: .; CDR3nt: TGTGCCAGCAGCCTACGCAGCTCCGGGGCACAGGACACTGAAGCTTTCTTT; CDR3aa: CASSLRSSGAQDTEAFF
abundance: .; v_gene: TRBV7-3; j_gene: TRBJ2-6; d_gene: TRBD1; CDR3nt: TGTGCCAGCAGAAATGGACAGGGTCAGTCTGGGGCCAACGTCCTGACTTTC; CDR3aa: CASRNGQGQSGANVLTF
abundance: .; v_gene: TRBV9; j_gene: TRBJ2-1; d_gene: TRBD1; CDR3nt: TGTGCCAGCAGCCACGTAAGGGATGGGTCGACAGGGGGAGTTGAGCAGTTCTTC; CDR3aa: CASSHVRDGSTGGVEQFF
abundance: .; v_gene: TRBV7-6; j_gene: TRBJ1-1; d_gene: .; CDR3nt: TGTGCCAGCAGCCTGGGCAGGGCTCTCCCTGAAGCTTTCTTT; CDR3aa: CASSLGRALPEAFF
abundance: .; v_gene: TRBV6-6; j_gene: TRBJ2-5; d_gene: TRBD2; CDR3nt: TGTGCCAGCAGTTTCACTAGCGGGATTGAGACCCAGTACTTC; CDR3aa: CASSFTSGIETQYF
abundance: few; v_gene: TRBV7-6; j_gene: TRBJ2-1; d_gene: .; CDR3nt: TGTGCCAGCAGCTTGTGGGTAGCGCAATCCTACAATGAGCAGTTCTTC; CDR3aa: CASSLWVAQSYNEQFF
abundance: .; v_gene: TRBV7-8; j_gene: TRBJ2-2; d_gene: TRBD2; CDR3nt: TGTGCCAGCAGCTTATTCGCGGGAGTCGTAACCGGGGAGCTGTTTTTT; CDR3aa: CASSLFAGVVTGELFF
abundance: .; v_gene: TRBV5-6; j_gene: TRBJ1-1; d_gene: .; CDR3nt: TGTGCCAGCAGCTTGGCCGGGACGGCCTTGAACACTGAAGCTTTCTTT; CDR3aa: CASSLAGTALNTEAFF
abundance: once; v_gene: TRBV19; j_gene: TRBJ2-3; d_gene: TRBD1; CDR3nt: TGTGCCAGTGGAGACAGGGGAAGGACAGATACGCAGTATTTT; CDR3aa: CASGDRGRTDTQYF
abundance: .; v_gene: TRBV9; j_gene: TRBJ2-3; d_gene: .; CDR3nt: TGTGCCAGCAGCGAGCGGGACAAGTCTAGCACAGATACGCAGTATTTT; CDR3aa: CASSERDKSSTDTQYF
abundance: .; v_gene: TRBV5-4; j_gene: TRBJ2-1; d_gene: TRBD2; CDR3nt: TGTGCCAGCAGCCCAGGTACTAGCGGGAGGGTCAATGAGCAGTTCTTC; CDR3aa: CASSPGTSGRVNEQFF
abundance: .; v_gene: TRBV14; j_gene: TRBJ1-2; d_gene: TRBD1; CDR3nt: TGTGCCAGCAGCCAAGGAAGAGGGACAGGGGTTTTGGTCTATGGCTACACCTTC; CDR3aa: CASSQGRGTGVLVYGYTF
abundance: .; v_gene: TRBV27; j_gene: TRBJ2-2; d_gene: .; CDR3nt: TGTGCCAGCAGTATGGGGAAGAACACCGGGGAGCTGTTTTTT; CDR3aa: CASSMGKNTGELFF
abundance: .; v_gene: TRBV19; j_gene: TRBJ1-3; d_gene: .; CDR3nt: TGTGCCAGTACCCTTGCCCCGGCACCTGGAAACACCATATATTTT; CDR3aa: CASTLAPAPGNTIYF
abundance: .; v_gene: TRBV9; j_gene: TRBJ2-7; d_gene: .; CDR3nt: TGTGCCAGCAGCGTAGGTGGGGGAACCTACGAGCAGTACTTC; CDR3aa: CASSVGGGTYEQYF
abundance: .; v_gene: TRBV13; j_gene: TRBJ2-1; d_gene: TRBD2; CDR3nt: TGTGCCAGCAGCTCCCCTATAGGCGGGAGGGGTAGGAATGAGCAGTTCTTC; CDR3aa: CASSSPIGGRGRNEQFF
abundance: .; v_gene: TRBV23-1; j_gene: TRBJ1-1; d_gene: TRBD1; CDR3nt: TGCGCCAGCAGTCTCCGACAGGGCTCGCCTTTCTTT; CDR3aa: CASSLRQGSPFF
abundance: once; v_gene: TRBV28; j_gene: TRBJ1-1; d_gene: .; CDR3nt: TGTGCCAGCAGTCCACTGGACGGGAACACTGAAGCTTTCTTT; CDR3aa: CASSPLDGNTEAFF
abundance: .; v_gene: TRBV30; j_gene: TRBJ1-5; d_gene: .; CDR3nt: TGTGCCTGGAGTCCCGGAGGCGATCAGCCCCAGCATTTT; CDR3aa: CAWSPGGDQPQHF
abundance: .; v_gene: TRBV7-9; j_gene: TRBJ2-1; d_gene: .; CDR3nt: TGTGCCAGCAGCTCGCTAGACTACAAGGAGCAGTTCTTC; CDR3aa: CASSSLDYKEQFF
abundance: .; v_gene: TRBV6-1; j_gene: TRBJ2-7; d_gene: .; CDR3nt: TGTGCCAGCAGTAGATACCGGGAAGACCACGAGCAGTACTTC; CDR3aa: CASSRYREDHEQYF
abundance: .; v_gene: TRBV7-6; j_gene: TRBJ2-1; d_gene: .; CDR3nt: TGTGCCAGCAGCGTCGGGGCTAACTCCTACAATGAGCAGTTCTTC; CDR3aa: CASSVGANSYNEQFF
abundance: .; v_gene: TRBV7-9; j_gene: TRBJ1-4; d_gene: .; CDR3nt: TGTGCCAGCAGCTTGGGCCCTAGGGAAAAACTGTTTTTT; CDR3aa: CASSLGPREKLFF
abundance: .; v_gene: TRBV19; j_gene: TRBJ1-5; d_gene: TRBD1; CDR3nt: TGTGCCAGTAGCGTCTCCAGGGGGGGTCAGCCCCAGCATTTT; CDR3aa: CASSVSRGGQPQHF
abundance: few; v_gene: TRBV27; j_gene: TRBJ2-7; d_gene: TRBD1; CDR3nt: TGTGCCAGCAGCCCAACAGGGGGCTACGAGCAGTACTTC; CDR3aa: CASSPTGGYEQYF
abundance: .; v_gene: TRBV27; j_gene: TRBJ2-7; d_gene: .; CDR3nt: TGTGCCAGCAGTTTACTATCGACGGGATACGAGCAGTACTTC; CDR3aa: CASSLLSTGYEQYF
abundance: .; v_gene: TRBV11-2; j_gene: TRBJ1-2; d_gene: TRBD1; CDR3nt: TGTGCCAGCAGCTTAGGAGGGGACAGCAATGGCTACACCTTC; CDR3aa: CASSLGGDSNGYTF
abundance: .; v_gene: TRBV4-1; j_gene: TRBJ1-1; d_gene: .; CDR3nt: TGCGCCAGCAGCCAAGTGAGACCGCTGAACACTGAAGCTTTCTTT; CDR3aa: CASSQVRPLNTEAFF
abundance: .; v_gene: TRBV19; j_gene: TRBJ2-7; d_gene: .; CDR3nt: TGTGCCAGTATGGGCACTGGGTCCTACGAGCAGTACTTC; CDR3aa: CASMGTGSYEQYF
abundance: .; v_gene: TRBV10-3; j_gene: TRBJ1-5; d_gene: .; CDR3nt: TGTGCCATCAGTGATCACGAAGGGCGTTATCAGCCCCAGCATTTT; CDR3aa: CAISDHEGRYQPQHF
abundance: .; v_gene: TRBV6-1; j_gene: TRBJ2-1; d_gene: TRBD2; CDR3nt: TGTGCCACCCATAGCGGGACGTGGGCATACAATGAGCAGTTCTTC; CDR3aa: CATHSGTWAYNEQFF
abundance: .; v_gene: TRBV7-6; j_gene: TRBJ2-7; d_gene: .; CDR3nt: TGTGCCAGCAGCCTCGCGAAGGGGACGAGCTACGAGCAGTACTTC; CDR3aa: CASSLAKGTSYEQYF
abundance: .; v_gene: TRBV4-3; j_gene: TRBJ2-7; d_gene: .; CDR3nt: TGCGCCAGCAGCCAAACGACCGGGAGCAAGTACGAGCAGTACTTC; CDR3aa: CASSQTTGSKYEQYF
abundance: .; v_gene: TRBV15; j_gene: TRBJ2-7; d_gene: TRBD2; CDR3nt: TGTGCCACCAGTCGCGGGACTAGCGGCGTACTTAACTCCTACGAGCAGTACTTC; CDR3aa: CATSRGTSGVLNSYEQYF
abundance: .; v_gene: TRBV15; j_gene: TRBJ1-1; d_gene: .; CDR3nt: TGTGCCACCAGCCCCCCGGAGGGCACTGAAGCTTTCTTT; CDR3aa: CATSPPEGTEAFF
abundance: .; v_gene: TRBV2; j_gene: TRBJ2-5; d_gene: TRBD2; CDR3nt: TGTGCCAGCAGTGAAGTTGCGGGAGGGGGGCTCCAAGAGACCCAGTACTTC; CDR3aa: CASSEVAGGGLQETQYF
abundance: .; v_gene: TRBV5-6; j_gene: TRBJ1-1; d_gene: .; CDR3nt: TGTGCCAGCAGCTTGGCCGTCAGATCGAACACTGAAGCTTTCTTT; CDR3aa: CASSLAVRSNTEAFF